This T cell receptor (beta chain) derives from a study of T cell responses to AZD1222 COVID-19 vaccine. The study, taken as a whole, reports: At baseline, just five or six AZD1222 recipients tested seropositive. In the spike-specific TCR repertoire, nearly half reportedly target unmutated variant regions.

V was pared by 5 bases and J by 6 bases, with 9 bases of the junction left unmatched. The CDR3 loop spans 16 amino acids. Germline values: CDR1 SGHVS, CDR2 FNYEAQ. There are a few counts of this clone. Its antigen is currently unknown. Measured with immunoSEQ multiplex PCR; TCRdb has only the in-frame clones, and not every one. This table holds approximately 100,000 clones, about 86% found once. The chain recombines TRBV7-6 with TRBJ2-1; 11 bases are shared with TRBD2. Sequencing used peripheral blood, obtained on day 0 of AZD1222 vaccination. This TCR was recovered from an adult in good health. As DNA, the CDR3 is TGTGCCAGCAGCCGGTATAGCGGGAGGGCCCCCAATGAGCAGTTCTTC. Protein sequence: CASSRYSGRAPNEQFF.